What follows describes a single T cell receptor beta chain. The record originates from a study of shared clonotypes between healthy human individuals. CDR3 length equals 17 residues. From germline, CDR1 is MDHEN and CDR2 SYDVKM. V was pared by 1 base and J by 4 bases, with 16 bases between. Assay: immunoSEQ multiplex PCR; the TCRdb copy retains only in-frame clones and omits some. Here the sample spans fewer than 3 million clones, about 90% being singletons. This chain uses TRBV28 with TRBJ2-2; weak D call: TRBD1 (5 bases). The sequenced material came from naive CD4+ T cells from PBMCs. Subset meaning: CD45RA+ positively selected. The sequence was obtained from a young man in good health. Some clones in this sample may be carry-over from other donors' samples. CDR3 loop: CASSLSQGRSGTGELFF. The CDR3, as DNA: TGTGCCAGCAGTTTATCCCAGGGCAGGAGTGGCACCGGGGAGCTGTTTTTT. The whole variable domain, filled in from reference TRBV28 and TRBJ2-2, reads DVKVTQSSRYLVKRTGEKVFLECVQDMDHENMFWYRQDPGLGLRLIYFSYDVKMKEKGDIPEGYSVSREKKERFSLILESASTNQTSMYLCASSLSQGRSGTGELFFGEGSRLTVL.